This T cell receptor beta chain was documented in a study of blood T cell repertoires in COVID-19. Overall study context: Samples of COVID-19 (acute and convalescent) were obtained from the United States, Italy and Spain. In each case, the material was cDNA or gDNA derived from T cells, B-cell-depleted T cells, or PBMCs.

Methods used by the authors: From reference gene primer amplification, estimates of nucleated cell counts were derived. Sequencing used immunoSEQ multiplex PCR; TCRdb keeps in-frame clones, though not all of them. V and J calls and clone size are as listed in that table; D and trimming were resolved from the DNA. The table shows 25,000 to 30,000 clones, with roughly 80% occurring only once. The receptor was isolated from a human donor in a cohort sampled during active COVID-19. The source material was peripheral blood.

CDR3 region: CAWSVGGNQPQHF. The CDR3 region has the DNA TGTGCCTGGAGTGTGGGAGGGAATCAGCCCCAGCATTTT. The chain couples TRBV30 to TRBJ1-5; D ambiguous. The germline CDR1 and CDR2 sequences are GTSNPN and SVGIG (reference sequence). This CDR3 has 13 residues. With 0 bases removed from V and 4 bases from J, the gap between germline ends came to 7 bases. The full variable domain, rest sourced from reference TRBV30 and TRBJ1-5, is SQTIHQWPATLVQPVGSPLSLECTVEGTSNPNLYWYRQAAGRGLQLLFYSVGIGQISSEVPQNLSASRPQDRQFILSSKKLLLSDSGFYLCAWSVGGNQPQHFGDGTRLSIL.